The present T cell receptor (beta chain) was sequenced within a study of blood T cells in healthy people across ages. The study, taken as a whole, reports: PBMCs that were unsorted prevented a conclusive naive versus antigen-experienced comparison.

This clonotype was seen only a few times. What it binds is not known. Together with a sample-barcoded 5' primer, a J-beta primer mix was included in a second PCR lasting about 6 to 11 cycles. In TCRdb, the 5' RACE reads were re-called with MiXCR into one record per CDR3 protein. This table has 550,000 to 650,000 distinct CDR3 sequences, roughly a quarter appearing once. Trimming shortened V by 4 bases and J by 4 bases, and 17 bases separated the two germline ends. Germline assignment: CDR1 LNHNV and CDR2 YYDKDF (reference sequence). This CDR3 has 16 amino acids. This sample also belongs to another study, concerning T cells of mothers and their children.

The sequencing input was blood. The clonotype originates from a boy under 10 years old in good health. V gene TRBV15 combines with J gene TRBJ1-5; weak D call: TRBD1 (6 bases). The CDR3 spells CATSIQSAGENQPQHF. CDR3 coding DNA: TGTGCCACCAGCATACAGTCCGCAGGGGAAAATCAGCCCCAGCATTTT.